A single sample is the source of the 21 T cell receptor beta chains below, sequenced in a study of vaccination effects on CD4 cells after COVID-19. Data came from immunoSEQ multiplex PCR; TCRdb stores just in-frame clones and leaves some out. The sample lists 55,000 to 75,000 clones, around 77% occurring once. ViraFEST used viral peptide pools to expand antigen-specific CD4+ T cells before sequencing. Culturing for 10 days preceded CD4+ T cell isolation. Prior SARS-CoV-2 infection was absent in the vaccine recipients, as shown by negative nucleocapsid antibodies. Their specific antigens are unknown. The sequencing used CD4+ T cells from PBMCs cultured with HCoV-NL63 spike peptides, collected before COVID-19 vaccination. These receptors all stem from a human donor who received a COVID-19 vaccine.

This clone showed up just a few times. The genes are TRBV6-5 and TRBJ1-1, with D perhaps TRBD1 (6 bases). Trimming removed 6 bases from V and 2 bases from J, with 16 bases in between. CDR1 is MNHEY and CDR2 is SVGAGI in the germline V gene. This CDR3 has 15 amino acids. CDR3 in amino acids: CASSPRIRGNTEAFF. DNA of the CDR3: TGTGCCAGCAGCCCCCGAATCAGGGGAAACACTGAAGCTTTCTTT.

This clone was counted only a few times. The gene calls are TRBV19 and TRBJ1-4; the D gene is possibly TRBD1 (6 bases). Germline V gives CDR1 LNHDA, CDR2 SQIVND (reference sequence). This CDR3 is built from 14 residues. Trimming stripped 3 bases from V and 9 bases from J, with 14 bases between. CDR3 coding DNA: TGTGCCAGTAGTATCCGGACAGAATATCAAAAACTGTTTTTT. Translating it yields CASSIRTEYQKLFF.

Here the CDR3 reads CASSVGFLYYTGELFF. CDR3 sequence (DNA): TGTGCCAGCAGCGTTGGCTTTCTCTACTACACCGGGGAGCTGTTTTTT. V and J are TRBV9 and TRBJ2-2; D is ambiguous. The V gene's germline CDR1 is SGDLS and CDR2 YYNGEE. V lost 2 bases and J 3 bases, leaving 14 bases between the germline ends. This CDR3 is built from 16 residues.

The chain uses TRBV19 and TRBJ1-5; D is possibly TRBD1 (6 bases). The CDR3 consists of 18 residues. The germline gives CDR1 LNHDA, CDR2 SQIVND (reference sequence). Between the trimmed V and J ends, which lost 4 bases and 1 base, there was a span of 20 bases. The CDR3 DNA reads TGTGCCAGTAGTAGCAATGGATTGGGGGCTTGGAGCAATCAGCCCCAGCATTTT. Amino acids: CASSSNGLGAWSNQPQHF.

The CDR3 nucleotides read TGTGCCAGCAGTTCCCCCGCTGGGGCCGGCTATGGCTACACCTTC. Translating it yields CASSSPAGAGYGYTF. The V and J genes are TRBV6-5 and TRBJ1-2; D possibly corresponds to TRBD1 (5 bases). CDR3 length: 15 amino acids. In germline, CDR1 is MNHEY, CDR2 SVGAGI. V dropped 4 bases and J dropped 4 bases, with 16 bases sitting between them.

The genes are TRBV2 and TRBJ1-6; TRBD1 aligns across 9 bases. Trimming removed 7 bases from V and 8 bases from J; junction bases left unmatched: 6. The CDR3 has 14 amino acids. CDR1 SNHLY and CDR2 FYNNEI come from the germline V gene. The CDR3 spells CASIRGQGYSPLHF. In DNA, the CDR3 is TGTGCCAGCATACGGGGACAGGGTTATTCACCCCTCCACTTT.

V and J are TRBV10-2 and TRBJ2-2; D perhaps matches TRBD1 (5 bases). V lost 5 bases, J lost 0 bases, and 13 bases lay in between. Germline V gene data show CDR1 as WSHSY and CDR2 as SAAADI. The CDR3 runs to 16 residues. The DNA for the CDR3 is TGCGCCAGCAGTCTAGGGGTTTCAACGAACACCGGGGAGCTGTTTTTT. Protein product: CASSLGVSTNTGELFF.

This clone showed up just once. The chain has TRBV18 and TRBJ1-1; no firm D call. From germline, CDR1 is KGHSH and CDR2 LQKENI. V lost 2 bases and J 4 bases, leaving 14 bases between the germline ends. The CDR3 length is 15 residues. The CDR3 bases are TGTGCCAGCTCACCATATAAATCGGAGGGCACTGAAGCTTTCTTT. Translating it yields CASSPYKSEGTEAFF.

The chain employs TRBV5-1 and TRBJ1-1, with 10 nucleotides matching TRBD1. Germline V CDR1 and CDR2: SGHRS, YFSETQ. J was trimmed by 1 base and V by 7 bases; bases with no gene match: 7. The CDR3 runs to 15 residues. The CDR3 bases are TGCGCCAGCTTTCTGACAGGGGGCTCGAACACTGAAGCTTTCTTT. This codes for CASFLTGGSNTEAFF.

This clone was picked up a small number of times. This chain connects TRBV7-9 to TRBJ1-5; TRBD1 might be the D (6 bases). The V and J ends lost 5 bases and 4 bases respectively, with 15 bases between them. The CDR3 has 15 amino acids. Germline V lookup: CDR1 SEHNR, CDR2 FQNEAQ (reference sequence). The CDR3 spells CASSAHRVRNQPQHF. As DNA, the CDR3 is TGTGCCAGCAGCGCACACAGGGTGCGTAATCAGCCCCAGCATTTT.

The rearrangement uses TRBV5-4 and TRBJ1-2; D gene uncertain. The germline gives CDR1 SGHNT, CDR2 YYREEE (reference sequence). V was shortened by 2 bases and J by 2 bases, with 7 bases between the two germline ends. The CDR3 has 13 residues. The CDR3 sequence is CASSFGPNYGYTF. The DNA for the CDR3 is TGTGCCAGCAGCTTTGGCCCAAACTATGGCTACACCTTC.

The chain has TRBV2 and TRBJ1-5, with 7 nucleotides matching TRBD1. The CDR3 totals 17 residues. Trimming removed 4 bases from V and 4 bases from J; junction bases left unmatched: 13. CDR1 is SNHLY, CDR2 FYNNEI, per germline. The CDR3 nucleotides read TGTGCCAGCAGTGGCACGACCGGGACAGTTTCAAATCAGCCCCAGCATTTT. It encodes CASSGTTGTVSNQPQHF.

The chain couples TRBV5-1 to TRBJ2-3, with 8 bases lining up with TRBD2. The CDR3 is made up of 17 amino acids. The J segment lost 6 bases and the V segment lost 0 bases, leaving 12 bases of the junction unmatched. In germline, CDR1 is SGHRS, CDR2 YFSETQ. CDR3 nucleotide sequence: TGCGCCAGCAGCTTGGATGGCGGGGGGTCGGGGTTGGATACGCAGTATTTT. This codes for CASSLDGGGSGLDTQYF.

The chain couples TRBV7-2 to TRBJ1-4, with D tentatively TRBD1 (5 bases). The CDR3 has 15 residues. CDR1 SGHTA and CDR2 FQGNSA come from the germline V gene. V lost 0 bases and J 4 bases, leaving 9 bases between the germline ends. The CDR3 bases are TGTGCCAGCAGCTTAGCAGGGGCCCTTAATGAAAAACTGTTTTTT. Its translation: CASSLAGALNEKLFF.

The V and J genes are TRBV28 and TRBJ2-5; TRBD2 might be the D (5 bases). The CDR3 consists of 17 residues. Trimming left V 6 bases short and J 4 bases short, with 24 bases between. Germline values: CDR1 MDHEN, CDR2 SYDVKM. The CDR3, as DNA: TGTGCCAGCAGCCGGGAAGAGCCCGAGATCTTTAGAGAGACCCAGTACTTC. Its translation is CASSREEPEIFRETQYF.

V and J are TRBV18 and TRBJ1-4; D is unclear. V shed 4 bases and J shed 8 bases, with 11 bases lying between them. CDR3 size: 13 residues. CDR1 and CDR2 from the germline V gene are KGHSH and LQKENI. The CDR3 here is CASSLVTAEKLFF. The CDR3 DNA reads TGTGCCAGCTCACTTGTGACGGCAGAAAAACTGTTTTTT.

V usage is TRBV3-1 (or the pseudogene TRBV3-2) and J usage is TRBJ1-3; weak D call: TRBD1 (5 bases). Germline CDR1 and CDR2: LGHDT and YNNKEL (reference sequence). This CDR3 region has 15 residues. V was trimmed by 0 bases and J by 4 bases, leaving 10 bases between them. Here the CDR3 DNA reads TGTGCCAGCAGCCAAGAGGGGCCCATCGGAAACACCATATATTTT. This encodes CASSQEGPIGNTIYF.

For the CDR3, the DNA is TGCGCCAGCAGCTCAGGGGGCGCCAGGGCTTTCTATGAGCAGTTCTTC. It encodes CASSSGGARAFYEQFF. The chain carries TRBV5-1 and TRBJ2-1; 8 nucleotides match TRBD1. Germline trimming cut 3 bases from V and 8 bases from J; bases unmatched to any gene: 13. The germline gives CDR1 SGHRS, CDR2 YFSETQ. This CDR3 spans 16 amino acids. The variable domain in full, completed from reference TRBV5-1 and TRBJ2-1, reads KAGVTQTPRYLIKTRGQQVTLSCSPISGHRSVSWYQQTPGQGLQFLFEYFSETQRNKGNFPGRFSGRQFSNSRSEMNVSTLELGDSALYLCASSSGGARAFYEQFFGPGTRLTVL.

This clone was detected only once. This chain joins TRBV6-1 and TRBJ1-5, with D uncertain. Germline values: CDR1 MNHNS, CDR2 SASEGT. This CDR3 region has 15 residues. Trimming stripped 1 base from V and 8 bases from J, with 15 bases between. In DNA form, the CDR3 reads TGTGCCAGCAGTGAAGATCCTAGGGCTAGGGAGCCCCAGCATTTT. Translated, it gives CASSEDPRAREPQHF.

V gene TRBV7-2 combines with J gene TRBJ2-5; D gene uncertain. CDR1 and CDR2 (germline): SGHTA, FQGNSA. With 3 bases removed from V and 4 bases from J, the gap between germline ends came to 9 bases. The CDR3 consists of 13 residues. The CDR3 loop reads CASSFSKSETQYF. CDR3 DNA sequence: TGTGCCAGCAGCTTTAGTAAGTCAGAGACCCAGTACTTC.

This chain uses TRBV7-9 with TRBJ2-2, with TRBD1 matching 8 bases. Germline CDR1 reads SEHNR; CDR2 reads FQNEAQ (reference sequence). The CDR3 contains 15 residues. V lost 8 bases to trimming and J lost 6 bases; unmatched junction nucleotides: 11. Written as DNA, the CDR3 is TGTGCCAGCCAACTGGAACAGGGGGTTGCCGGGGAGCTGTTTTTT. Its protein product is CASQLEQGVAGELFF.